This note documents a single T cell receptor beta chain sequence. PCR employed 60 Vbeta and 13 Jbeta primers. The data were produced by immunoSEQ multiplex PCR, yet TCRdb's version contains in-frame clones alone and is incomplete. The repertoire holds about 220,000 clones, with approximately 83% as singletons. These data originate in a study of cytomegalovirus exposure and HLA in healthy donors. This CDR3 has 16 residues. Germline V gives CDR1 SGHVS, CDR2 FNYEAQ. V was clipped by 5 bases and J by 1 base; unmatched bases: 2. J is TRBJ2-3 and V is TRBV7-6; 14 nucleotides line up with TRBD2. This TCR came from a boy younger than 10 in good health and CMV-seronegative. Sequencing was performed on PBMCs. CDR3: CASSRTSGGRTDTQYF. The CDR3 region has the DNA TGTGCCAGCAGCCGGACTAGCGGGGGGCGCACAGATACGCAGTATTTT.